This T cell receptor (beta chain) emerged from a study of blood T cell repertoires in COVID-19. This CDR3 region has 15 residues. V gave up 6 bases and J gave up 1 base, with 15 bases separating them. CDR1 MNHEY and CDR2 SVGAGI come from the germline V gene. TCRdb's copy holds only in-frame clones and misses some; the assay was immunoSEQ multiplex PCR. Found here are 100,000 or so clones, roughly 90% of them singletons; the top ten hold 4.5% to 6%. The rearrangement joins TRBV6-5 to TRBJ1-2; maybe TRBD1 (5 bases). Sequenced material: peripheral blood. This sequence was found in an older man with acute or convalescent COVID-19. The CDR3 sequence: CASRKGTADNYGYTF. DNA of the CDR3: TGTGCCAGCAGGAAGGGGACTGCGGATAACTATGGCTACACCTTC.